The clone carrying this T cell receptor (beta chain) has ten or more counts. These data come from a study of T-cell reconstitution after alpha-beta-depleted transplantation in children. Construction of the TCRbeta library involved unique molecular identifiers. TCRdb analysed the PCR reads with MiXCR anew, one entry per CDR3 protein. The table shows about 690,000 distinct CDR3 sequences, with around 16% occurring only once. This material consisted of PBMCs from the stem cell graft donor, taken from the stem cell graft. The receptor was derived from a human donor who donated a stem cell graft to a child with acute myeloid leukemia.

The CDR3 region has the DNA TGCAGTGCTTTACAGGGCTTTAGCAATCAGCCCCAGCATTTT. This gives the protein CSALQGFSNQPQHF. The chain uses TRBV20-1 and TRBJ1-5, with a tentative D call TRBD1 (6 bases). This CDR3 has 14 amino acids. Trimming removed 5 bases from V and 0 bases from J, with 11 bases in between. Germline CDR1 reads DFQATT; CDR2 reads SNEGSKA (reference sequence).